This T cell receptor beta chain is drawn from a study of technical replicates of blood from several donors. TCRdb's copy holds only in-frame clones and misses some; the assay was immunoSEQ multiplex PCR. The sample comprises about 62,000 clones, more than 70% of which are singletons, and around 4.9% rests with the top ten. The CDR3 has 14 amino acids. V was pared by 5 bases and J by 1 base, with 12 bases between. From germline, CDR1 is PRHDT and CDR2 FYEKMQ (reference sequence). Specimen: PBMCs. The receptor's source is a human donor in good health. Some clones in this sample may be carry-over from other donors' samples. This chain links TRBV13 with TRBJ2-7; D is perhaps TRBD1 (6 bases). CDR3 nucleotides: TGTGCCAGCAGCCAACAGGGTTATTCCTACGAGCAGTACTTC. Amino acid sequence: CASSQQGYSYEQYF.